This TCR beta chain was captured by sequencing in a study of yellow fever vaccine responses in identical twins. A remark on this clonotype: The antigen is unknown.

The length of the CDR3 is 15 residues. Germline CDR1 reads ENHRY; CDR2 reads SYGVKD. The V gene lost 11 bases and the J gene lost 5 bases, with 24 bases spanning the gap. Findings and caveats of the study: Twins reportedly appeared to share part of their vaccine T cell response while keeping part individual.

TCRdb called the RT-PCR reads again in MiXCR, with one record for every CDR3 protein. The table lists about 19,000 distinct CDR3 sequences, around 70% of them singletons. The origin of this receptor is a woman under 30 who received the yellow fever vaccine. The material was T cells from blood (PBMCs), unsorted or a sorted subset (not recorded which), obtained before or after yellow fever vaccination (not recorded which). The V gene is TRBV10-3, the J gene TRBJ2-5; TRBD2 might be the D (7 bases). The CDR3 DNA follows: TGTGCCGGGGGGGCCTTCTTCTCCTGGCAGGAGACCCAGTACTTC. Its protein product is CAGGAFFSWQETQYF.